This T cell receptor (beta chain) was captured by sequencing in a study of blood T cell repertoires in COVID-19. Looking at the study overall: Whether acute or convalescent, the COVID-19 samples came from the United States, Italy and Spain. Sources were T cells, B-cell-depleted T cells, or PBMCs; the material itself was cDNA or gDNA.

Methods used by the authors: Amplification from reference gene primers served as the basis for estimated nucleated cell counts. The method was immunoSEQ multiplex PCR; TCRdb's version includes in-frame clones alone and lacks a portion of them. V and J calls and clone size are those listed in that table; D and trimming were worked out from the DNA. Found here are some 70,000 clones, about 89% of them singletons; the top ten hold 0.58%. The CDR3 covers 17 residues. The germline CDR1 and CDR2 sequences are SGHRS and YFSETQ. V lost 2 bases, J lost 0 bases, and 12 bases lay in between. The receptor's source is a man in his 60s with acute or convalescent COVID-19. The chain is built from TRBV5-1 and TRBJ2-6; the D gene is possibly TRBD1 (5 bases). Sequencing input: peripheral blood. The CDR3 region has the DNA TGCGCCAGCAGCTTTAGGTCAGGGCGCTCTGGGGCCAACGTCCTGACTTTC. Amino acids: CASSFRSGRSGANVLTF.